This entry concerns a single T cell receptor (beta chain). No cognate antigen has been identified for it. Within one base of it there is no much larger clone, and no base qualities were kept. The sample is drawn from a study of control samples from healthy donors and cancer patients (dated by TCRdb to 2018 to 2021). From a lookup of the germline V gene (reference sequence), CDR1 and CDR2 are LNHDA and SQIVND. V sheds 2 bases and J sheds 5 bases, leaving 19 bases between their ends. There are 16 amino acids in the CDR3, from cysteine to phenylalanine inclusive. The kept DNA is CDR3 alone, 48 bases in frame from the first base. The library was generated by the immunoSEQ multiplex PCR assay. Not all clones reach the TCRdb copy of this immuneACCESS table, which keeps in-frame sequences only. Checked studies attribute under half of the gap to unresolved V genes and leave the rest unexplained. The table for this sample lists approximately 150,000 clones; about 90% of them were counted only once. About 0.73% of the sample belongs to the ten largest clones.

Sequencing used blood. The chain links TRBV19 with TRBJ2-7; a tentative D call is TRBD1 (7 bases match). This sequence was found in a woman in her 30s in good health. The DNA sequence is as follows: TGTGCCAGTAGTATACGGGCCCCCGGCAGGGGGGACGAGCAGTACTTC. This gives the protein CASSIRAPGRGDEQYF.